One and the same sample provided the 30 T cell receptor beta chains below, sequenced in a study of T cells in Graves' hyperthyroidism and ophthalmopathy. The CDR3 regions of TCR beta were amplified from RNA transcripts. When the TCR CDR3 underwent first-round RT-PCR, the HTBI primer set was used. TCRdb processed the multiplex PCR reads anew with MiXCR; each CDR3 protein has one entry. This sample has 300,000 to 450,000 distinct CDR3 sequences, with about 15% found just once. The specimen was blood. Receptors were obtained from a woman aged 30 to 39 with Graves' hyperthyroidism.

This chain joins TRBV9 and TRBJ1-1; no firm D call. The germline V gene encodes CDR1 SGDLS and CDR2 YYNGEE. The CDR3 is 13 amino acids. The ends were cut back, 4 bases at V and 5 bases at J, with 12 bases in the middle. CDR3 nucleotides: TGTGCCAGCAGCTCCAATATCGGAACTGAAGCTTTCTTT. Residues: CASSSNIGTEAFF.

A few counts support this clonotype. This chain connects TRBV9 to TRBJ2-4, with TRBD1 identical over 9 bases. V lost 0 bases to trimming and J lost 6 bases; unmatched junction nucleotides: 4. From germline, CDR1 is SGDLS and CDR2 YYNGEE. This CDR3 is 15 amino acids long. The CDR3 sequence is CASSVGGTGTNIQYF. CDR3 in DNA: TGTGCCAGCAGCGTAGGAGGGACAGGGACAAACATTCAGTACTTC.

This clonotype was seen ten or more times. CDR3 sequence reads: CSARDPFWLAGILDEQFF. CDR3 DNA sequence: TGCAGTGCTAGAGATCCCTTTTGGCTAGCGGGCATTCTCGATGAGCAGTTCTTC. This sequence joins TRBV20-1 and TRBJ2-1; 8 bases line up with TRBD2. Trimming took 0 bases from V and 8 from J; bases not matched to a gene: 18. The CDR3 sequence is 18 residues long. The V gene's germline CDR1 is DFQATT and CDR2 SNEGSKA (reference sequence).

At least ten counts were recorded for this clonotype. The CDR3 coding sequence is TGCAGTGCTAGAGTTCAAGCGGGGGCCTACGAGCAGTACTTC. Encoded protein: CSARVQAGAYEQYF. The chain is built from TRBV20-1 and TRBJ2-7; 8 nucleotides agree with TRBD2. Germline V CDR1 and CDR2: DFQATT, SNEGSKA (reference sequence). After removal of 1 base from V and 2 bases from J, the junction contained 4 bases not matched to a gene. The CDR3 loop spans 14 amino acids.

DNA of the CDR3: TGCAGTGCTAGTGATAGCGGTCCCGGGACAGATACGCAGTATTTT. Protein: CSASDSGPGTDTQYF. The J gene is TRBJ2-3, the V gene TRBV20-1, with D maybe TRBD2 (6 bases). The CDR3 totals 15 residues. Germline V gives CDR1 DFQATT, CDR2 SNEGSKA (reference sequence). The germline V and J ends were trimmed by 3 bases and 3 bases, with 16 bases remaining between them.

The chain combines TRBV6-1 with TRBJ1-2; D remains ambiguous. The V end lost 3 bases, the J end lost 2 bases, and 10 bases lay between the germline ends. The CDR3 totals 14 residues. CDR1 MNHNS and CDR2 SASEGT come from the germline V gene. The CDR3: CASSDAISNYGYTF. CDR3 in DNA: TGTGCCAGCAGTGACGCGATATCGAACTATGGCTACACCTTC.

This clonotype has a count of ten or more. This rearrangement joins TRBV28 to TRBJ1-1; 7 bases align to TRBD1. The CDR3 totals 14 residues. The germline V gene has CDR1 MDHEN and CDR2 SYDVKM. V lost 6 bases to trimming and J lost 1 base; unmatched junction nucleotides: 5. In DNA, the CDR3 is TGTGCCAGCAGCCATCCAGGGGGGAACACTGAAGCTTTCTTT. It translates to CASSHPGGNTEAFF. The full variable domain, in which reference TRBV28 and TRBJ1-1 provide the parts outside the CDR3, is DVKVTQSSRYLVKRTGEKVFLECVQDMDHENMFWYRQDPGLGLRLIYFSYDVKMKEKGDIPEGYSVSREKKERFSLILESASTNQTSMYLCASSHPGGNTEAFFGQGTRLTVV.

CDR3 protein: CASTIKTGTYEQYF. The CDR3 DNA reads as TGTGCCAGCACCATAAAGACAGGAACCTACGAGCAGTACTTC. The J gene is TRBJ2-7, the V gene TRBV6-1; maybe TRBD1 (6 bases). The CDR3 contains 14 residues. With 7 bases removed from V and 2 bases from J, the gap between germline ends came to 15 bases. Germline CDR1 is MNHNS and CDR2 is SASEGT.

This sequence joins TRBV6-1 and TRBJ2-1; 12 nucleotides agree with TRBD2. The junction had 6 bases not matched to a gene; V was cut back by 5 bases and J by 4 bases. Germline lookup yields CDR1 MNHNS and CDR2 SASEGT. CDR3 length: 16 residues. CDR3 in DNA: TGTGCCAGCAGTTCCACACTAGCGGGGGGATACAATGAGCAGTTCTTC. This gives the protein CASSSTLAGGYNEQFF.

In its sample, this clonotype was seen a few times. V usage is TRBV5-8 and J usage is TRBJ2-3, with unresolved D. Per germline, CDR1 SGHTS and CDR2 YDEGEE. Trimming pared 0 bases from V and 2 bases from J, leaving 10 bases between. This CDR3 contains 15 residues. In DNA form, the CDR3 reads TGTGCCAGCAGCTTGGAGCAGGCGAACACAGATACGCAGTATTTT. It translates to CASSLEQANTDTQYF.

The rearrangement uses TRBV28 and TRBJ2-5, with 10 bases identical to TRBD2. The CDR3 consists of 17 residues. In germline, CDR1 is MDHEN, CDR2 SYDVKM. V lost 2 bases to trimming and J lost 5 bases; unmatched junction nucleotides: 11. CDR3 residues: CASSLVLAGVYMETQYF. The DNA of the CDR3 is TGTGCCAGCAGTTTAGTCCTAGCGGGAGTTTATATGGAGACCCAGTACTTC.

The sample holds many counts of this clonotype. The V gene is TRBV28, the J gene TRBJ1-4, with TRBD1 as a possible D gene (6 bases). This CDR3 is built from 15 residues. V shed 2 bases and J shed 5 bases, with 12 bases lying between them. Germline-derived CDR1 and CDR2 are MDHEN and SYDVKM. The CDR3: CASSLRTASNEKLFF. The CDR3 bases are TGTGCCAGCAGTTTAAGGACAGCCAGCAATGAAAAACTGTTTTTT.

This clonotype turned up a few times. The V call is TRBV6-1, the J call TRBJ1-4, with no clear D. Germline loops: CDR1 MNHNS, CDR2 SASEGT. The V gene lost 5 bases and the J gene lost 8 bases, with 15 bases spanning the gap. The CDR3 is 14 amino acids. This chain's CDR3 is CASSWALDGEKLFF. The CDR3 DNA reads TGTGCCAGCAGTTGGGCACTGGACGGGGAAAAACTGTTTTTT.

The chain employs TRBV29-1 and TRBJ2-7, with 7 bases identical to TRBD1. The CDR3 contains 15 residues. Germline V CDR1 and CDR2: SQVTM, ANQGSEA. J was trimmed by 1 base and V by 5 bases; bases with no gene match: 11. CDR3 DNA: TGCAGCGTTACCCTTACAGGGGCCGAATCCTACGAGCAGTACTTC. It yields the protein CSVTLTGAESYEQYF.

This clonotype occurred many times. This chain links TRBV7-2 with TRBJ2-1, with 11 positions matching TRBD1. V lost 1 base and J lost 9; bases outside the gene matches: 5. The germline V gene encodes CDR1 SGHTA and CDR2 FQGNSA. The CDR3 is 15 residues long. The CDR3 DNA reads TGTGCCAGCAGCTTAGACGGGACAGGGGGGAGTGAGCAGTTCTTC. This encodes CASSLDGTGGSEQFF.

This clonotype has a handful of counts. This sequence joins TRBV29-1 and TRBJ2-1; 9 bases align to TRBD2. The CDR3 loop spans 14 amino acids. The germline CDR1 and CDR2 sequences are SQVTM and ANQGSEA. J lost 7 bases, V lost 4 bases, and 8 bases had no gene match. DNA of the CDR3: TGCAGCGTTGCCCGGAGCGGGAGGTCGAATGAGCAGTTCTTC. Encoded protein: CSVARSGRSNEQFF.

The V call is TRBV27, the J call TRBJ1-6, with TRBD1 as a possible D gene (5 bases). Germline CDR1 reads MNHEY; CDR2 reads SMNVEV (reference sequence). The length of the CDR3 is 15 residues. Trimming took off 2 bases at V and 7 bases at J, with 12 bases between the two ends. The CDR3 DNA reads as TGTGCCAGCAGTTTAGGCGGGGCAGTAAATTCACCCCTCCACTTT. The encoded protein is CASSLGGAVNSPLHF.

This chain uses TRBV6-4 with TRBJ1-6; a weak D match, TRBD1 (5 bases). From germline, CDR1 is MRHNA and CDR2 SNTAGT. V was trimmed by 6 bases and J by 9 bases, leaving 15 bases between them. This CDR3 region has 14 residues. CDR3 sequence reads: CASRDNNPTSPLHF. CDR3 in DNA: TGTGCCAGCAGGGACAACAACCCCACTTCACCCCTCCACTTT.

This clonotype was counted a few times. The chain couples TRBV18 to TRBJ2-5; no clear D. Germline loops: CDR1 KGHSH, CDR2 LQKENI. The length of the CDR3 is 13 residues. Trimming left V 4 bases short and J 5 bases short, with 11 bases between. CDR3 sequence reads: CASSRRDKETQYF. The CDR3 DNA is TGTGCCAGCTCACGCCGAGACAAGGAGACCCAGTACTTC.

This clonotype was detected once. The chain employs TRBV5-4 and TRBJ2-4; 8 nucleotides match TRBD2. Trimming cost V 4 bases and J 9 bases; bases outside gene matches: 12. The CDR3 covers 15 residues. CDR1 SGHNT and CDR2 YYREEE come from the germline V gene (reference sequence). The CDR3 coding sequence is TGTGCCAGCAGCGCCACCGCGCGGGAGGAGGTCATTCAGTACTTC. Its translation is CASSATAREEVIQYF.

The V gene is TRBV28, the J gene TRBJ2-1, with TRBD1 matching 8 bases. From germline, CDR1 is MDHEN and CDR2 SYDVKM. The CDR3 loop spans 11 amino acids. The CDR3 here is CAKQGGNEQFF. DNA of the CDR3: TGTGCAAAACAGGGGGGCAATGAGCAGTTCTTC.

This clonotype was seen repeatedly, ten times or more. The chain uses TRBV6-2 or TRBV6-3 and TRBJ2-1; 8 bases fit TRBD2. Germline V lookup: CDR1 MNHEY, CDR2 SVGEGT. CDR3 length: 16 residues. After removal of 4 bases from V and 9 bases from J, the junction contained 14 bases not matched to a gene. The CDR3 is CASSSFSGTSRVEQFF. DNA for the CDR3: TGTGCCAGCAGTTCCTTCTCCGGGACTAGTCGTGTTGAGCAGTTCTTC.

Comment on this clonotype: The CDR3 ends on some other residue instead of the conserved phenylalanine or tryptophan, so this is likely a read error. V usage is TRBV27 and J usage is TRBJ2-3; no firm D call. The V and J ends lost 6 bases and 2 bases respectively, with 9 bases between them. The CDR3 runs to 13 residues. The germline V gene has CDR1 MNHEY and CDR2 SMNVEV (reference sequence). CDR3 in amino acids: CASRPWDTDTQYL. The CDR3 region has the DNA TGTGCCAGCAGACCATGGGACACAGATACGCAGTATCTT.

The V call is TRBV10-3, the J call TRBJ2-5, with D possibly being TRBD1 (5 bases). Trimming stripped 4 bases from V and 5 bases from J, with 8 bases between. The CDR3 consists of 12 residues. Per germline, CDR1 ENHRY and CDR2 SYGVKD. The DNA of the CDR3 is TGTGCCATCAGTGGGGGCCTGGAGACCCAGTACTTC. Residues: CAISGGLETQYF.

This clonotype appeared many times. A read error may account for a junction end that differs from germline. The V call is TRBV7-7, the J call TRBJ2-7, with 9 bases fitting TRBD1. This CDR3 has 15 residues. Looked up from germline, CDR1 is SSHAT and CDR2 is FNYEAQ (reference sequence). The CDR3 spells CASSYRTGAQYEQYF. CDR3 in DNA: TGTGCTAGCAGCTACCGGACAGGGGCCCAATACGAGCAGTACTTC.

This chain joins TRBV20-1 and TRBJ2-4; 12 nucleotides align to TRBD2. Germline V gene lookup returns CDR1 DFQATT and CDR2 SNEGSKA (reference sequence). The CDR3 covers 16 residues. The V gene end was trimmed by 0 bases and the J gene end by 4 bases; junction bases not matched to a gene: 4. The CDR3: CSARDRLAGGKNIQYF. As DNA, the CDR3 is TGCAGTGCTAGAGATCGGCTAGCGGGAGGGAAAAACATTCAGTACTTC.

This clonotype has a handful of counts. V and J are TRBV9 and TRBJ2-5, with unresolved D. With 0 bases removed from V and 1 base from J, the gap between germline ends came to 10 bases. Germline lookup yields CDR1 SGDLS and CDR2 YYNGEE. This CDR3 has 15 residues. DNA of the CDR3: TGTGCCAGCAGCGTAGCTGTCAGTCGCCAAGAGACCCAGTACTTC. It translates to CASSVAVSRQETQYF. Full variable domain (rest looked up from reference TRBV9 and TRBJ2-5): DSGVTQTPKHLITATGQRVTLRCSPRSGDLSVYWYQQSLDQGLQFLIQYYNGEERAKGNILERFSAQQFPDLHSELNLSSLELGDSALYFCASSVAVSRQETQYFGPGTRLLVL.

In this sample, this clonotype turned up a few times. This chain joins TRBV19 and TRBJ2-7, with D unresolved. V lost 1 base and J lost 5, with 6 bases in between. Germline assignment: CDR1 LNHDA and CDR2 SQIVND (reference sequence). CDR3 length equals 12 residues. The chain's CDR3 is CASSIGGNEQYF. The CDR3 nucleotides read TGTGCCAGTAGTATAGGGGGAAACGAGCAGTACTTC.

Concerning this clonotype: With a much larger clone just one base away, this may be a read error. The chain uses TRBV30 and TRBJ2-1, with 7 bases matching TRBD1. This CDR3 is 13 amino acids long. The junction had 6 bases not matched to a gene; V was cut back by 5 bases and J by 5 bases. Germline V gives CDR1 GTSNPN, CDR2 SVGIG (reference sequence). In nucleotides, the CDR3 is TGTGCCTGGGGGGGACAGTTGAACAATGAGCAGTTCTTC. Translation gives CAWGGQLNNEQFF.

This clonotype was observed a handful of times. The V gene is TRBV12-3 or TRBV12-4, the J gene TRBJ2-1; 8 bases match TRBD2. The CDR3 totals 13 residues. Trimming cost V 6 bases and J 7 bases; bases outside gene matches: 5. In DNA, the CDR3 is TGTGCCAGCAGAGAACTAGCGGCGAATGAGCAGTTCTTC. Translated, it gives CASRELAANEQFF.